Each of the 8 T cell receptor beta chains below was sequenced from the same sample in a study of beta chain features in type 1 diabetes (dated by TCRdb to 2016 to 2019). The study at large found these results: A moderate but significant shortening of TCRB CDR3 length was observed in type 1 diabetes patients in all four CD4+ subsets.

These receptors have no known antigen. Library preparation was by the immunoSEQ multiplex PCR assay. All of the isolated RNA was reverse transcribed with the High Capacity cDNA Reverse Transcription Kit, so expressed TCRB transcripts were sequenced. Entries here come from immuneACCESS through TCRdb and include only in-frame sequences with V and J called. Some clones fail to appear in such tables; in the studies checked, an unresolved V gene covers under half of the shortfall, and the cause of the remainder is unknown. Here the sample has under 300,000 clones; 16% occur a single time. The top ten hold 0.065% to 0.095% of the sample. The sample consisted of naive CD4+ T cells from blood. The cell subset or site label of this sample denotes: true naive CD4+ T cells. All receptors come from a man aged 25-40 years with type 1 diabetes.

The chain employs TRBV29-1 and TRBJ2-7; D perhaps matches TRBD2 (6 bases). CDR1 and CDR2 (germline): SQVTM, ANQGSEA. Trimming removed 4 bases at V and 1 base at J, with 14 bases between. The CDR3 contains 14 residues. CDR3 loop: CSVALAAISYEQYF. The CDR3 DNA sequence: TGCAGCGTTGCACTAGCTGCGATTTCCTACGAGCAGTACTTC.

This clone was recorded a few times. V is TRBV20-1 and J is TRBJ1-1; D remains unclear. The CDR3 totals 11 residues. Germline V gene data show CDR1 as DFQATT and CDR2 as SNEGSKA (reference sequence). Trimming pared 3 bases from V and 8 bases from J, leaving 10 bases between. The CDR3 DNA reads TGCAGTGCTAGTTTTAACCAGGAAGCTTTCTTT. Protein: CSASFNQEAFF.

The V call is TRBV28, the J call TRBJ2-1; D remains ambiguous. V lost 7 bases and J lost 7, with 14 bases in between. In germline, CDR1 is MDHEN, CDR2 SYDVKM. This CDR3 is 13 amino acids long. CDR3 residues: CASKPGIRNEQFF. Here the CDR3 DNA reads TGTGCCAGCAAGCCCGGTATCCGGAATGAGCAGTTCTTC.

This clone has more than one count but fewer than ten. The genes are TRBV13 and TRBJ2-7; 11 bases match TRBD1. With 3 bases clipped from V and 5 bases from J, the junction kept 3 bases outside the gene matches. The CDR3 covers 14 residues. Germline V gene sequence: CDR1 PRHDT, CDR2 FYEKMQ (reference sequence). The DNA of the CDR3 is TGTGCCAGCAGCTTCCGGACAGGGGGCCACGAGCAGTACTTC. Amino acid sequence: CASSFRTGGHEQYF.

The V and J genes are TRBV20-1 and TRBJ2-7, with no clear D. The CDR3 has 11 residues. Trimming took off 5 bases at V and 4 bases at J, with 9 bases between the two ends. Germline V CDR1 and CDR2: DFQATT, SNEGSKA (reference sequence). The CDR3 coding sequence is TGCAGTGCTTCTGGACGGTACGAGCAGTACTTC. Residues: CSASGRYEQYF.

This clone was seen more than once but under ten times. The genes are TRBV6-6 and TRBJ1-5; weak D call: TRBD1 (6 bases). Germline CDR1 MNHNY, CDR2 SVGAGI (reference sequence). The ends were cut back, 5 bases at V and 3 bases at J, with 11 bases in the middle. CDR3 size: 14 residues. The DNA of the CDR3 is TGTGCCAGCAGTGATAACAGGGTCAATCAGCCCCAGCATTTT. It codes for CASSDNRVNQPQHF.

This clone was seen a handful of times. The chain recombines TRBV11-2 with TRBJ2-7; D remains ambiguous. V was shortened by 0 bases and J by 5 bases, with 8 bases between the two germline ends. This CDR3 has 13 residues. The V gene's germline CDR1 is SGHAT and CDR2 FQNNGV. This chain's CDR3 is CASSLEVAHEQYF. In DNA form, the CDR3 reads TGTGCCAGCAGCTTAGAGGTTGCCCACGAGCAGTACTTC. The full variable domain, with the rest looked up from reference TRBV11-2 and TRBJ2-7, is EAGVAQSPRYKIIEKRQSVAFWCNPISGHATLYWYQQILGQGPKLLIQFQNNGVVDDSQLPKDRFSAERLKGVDSTLKIQPAKLEDSAVYLCASSLEVAHEQYFGPGTRLTVT.

The rearrangement uses TRBV29-1 and TRBJ2-5, with D uncertain. V lost 0 bases and J 5 bases, leaving 7 bases between the germline ends. Germline loops: CDR1 SQVTM, CDR2 ANQGSEA. The CDR3 length is 12 residues. CDR3 amino acids: CSVEESNETQYF. The CDR3 DNA sequence: TGCAGCGTTGAAGAGTCCAACGAGACCCAGTACTTC.